This T cell receptor (beta chain) comes out of a study of T cells in Graves' hyperthyroidism and ophthalmopathy (dated by TCRdb to between 2018 and 2021). Study-level background: Peripheral blood samples were taken at the time of initial diagnosis, prior to any treatment. A discovery cohort of around 100 patients, roughly 40 with Graves' ophthalmopathy and approximately 55 with stable Graves' hyperthyroidism, was used to find distinguishing TCR V-J signatures. An independent validation cohort of under 20 hyperthyroidism patients and about 15 patients who later progressed to ophthalmopathy tested prospective prediction of ophthalmopathy. The roughly 100 discovery patients were randomly split 7:3 into training and test sets. In addition, the study compared T-cell repertoires in thyroid tissue and in blood from 6 or 7 Graves' hyperthyroidism patients. After sampling, hyperthyroidism patients received methimazole starting at 30 mg daily, and ophthalmopathy patients received high-dose intravenous methylprednisolone. The paper reports TCR Vbeta CDR3 sequencing of 135 peripheral blood samples: approximately 41 ophthalmopathy, 75 to 80 hyperthyroidism and around 17 progressor patients.

Trimming accounts for 3 bases at V and 4 bases at J, while the number of junction bases matched to no gene is 18. As encoded in the germline V gene, CDR1 is SGHTA while CDR2 is FQGNSA. Reading from cysteine to phenylalanine, the CDR3 counts 19 amino acids. This entry keeps only the CDR3 DNA: 57 bases, framed from base 1. TCR beta CDR3 regions were amplified from RNA transcripts. The TCR CDR3 was subjected to a first round of RT-PCR using the HTBI primer set and the Qiagen OneStep RT-PCR kit. Libraries were constructed in a second round of multiplex PCR, after which size selection and purification were carried out. Libraries were sequenced paired-end with 100 bp reads on an Illumina HiSeq2000. Per the source publication's procedure: SOAPnuke was used to process the raw data, removing reads that contained adapters or uncalled bases, had a mean Phred below 15, or lacked an exact match to the constant primer or identifier. High-quality paired reads were merged with COPE v1.2.5, and unique nucleotide sequences were defined as clonotypes. MiTCR v1.1 was used to align the clonotypes against IMGT TRBV, TRBD and TRBJ reference segments. The analysis included only V-J combinations with a frequency above 0.0001, which together covered more than 98% of the repertoires. A TCS score was defined as the ratio of F50 (clonal expansion) to E x V (chaos), with BLOSUM62-based TCRdist applied between CDR3 peptides within each V-J. Welch's t-statistics and random forest reduced some 510 V-J features to 13, which were used in a naive Bayes classifier (R e1071). The similarity between thyroid and blood repertoires was quantified using the Morisita-Horn index. TCRdb's own reprocessing of the public reads used fastp at Q25 and MiXCR and kept productive beta chains. CDR3 protein duplicates are merged, each entry listing the most common genes and DNA. These V and J calls originate from TCRdb's pipeline instead of the authors' own analysis. Recorded for this sample are roughly 700,000 distinct CDR3 sequences; roughly a third of them occurred a single time. Around 31% of the sample is taken by the ten largest.

This clonotype was observed a handful of times. Its recognized antigen is unknown. Base-call qualities are not available, and no considerably larger clone is one nucleotide away. Results and caveats for the whole study, not just this receptor: In validation, progression to ophthalmopathy was predicted by the model with 65% to 71% sensitivity and around 75% specificity, a median of 6.5 months before onset. In cross-validation, a model built on a 13 V-J signature told ophthalmopathy apart from stable hyperthyroidism with 85% to 90% sensitivity and 81% to 82% specificity, and in testing the same model reached 80%/75%. Most expanded thyroid clonotypes (frequency above 0.001) were also found in blood, which suggests that blood repertoires may mirror thyroid immune responses. Sample size was not statistically predetermined, and blinding of investigators to group allocation was not performed.

Graves' hyperthyroidism was defined as stable when no progression to ophthalmopathy occurred over 18 months of follow-up. Hyperthyroidism patients were aged 18 to 65 years and newly diagnosed, with disease duration of less than 2 months. Exclusion was applied to patients with uncontrolled infections, other autoimmune diseases, pregnancy or lactation. Diagnoses were based on clinical symptoms, serum thyroxine and TRAb, thyroid ultrasound and orbital computed tomography. Ficoll-Paque density gradient centrifugation was used to isolate PBMCs from around 10 ml of fresh peripheral blood. Total RNA was extracted with Trizol reagent, and quality was checked on an Agilent 2100 Bioanalyzer.

The sequence derives from a woman between 40 and 50 years old with Graves' hyperthyroidism. The chain is assembled from TRBV7-2 and TRBJ2-7; 10 junctional bases match TRBD2. The sample consisted of blood. The DNA sequence follows: TGTGCCAGCAGCTTGGTGTTAGTCATCCGAGCGGGAGGGGGATACGAGCAGTACTTC. Its translation is CASSLVLVIRAGGGYEQYF.